The 28 T cell receptor beta chains reported below all come from one sample, sequenced in a study of control samples from healthy donors and cancer patients. Assay: immunoSEQ multiplex PCR; the TCRdb copy retains only in-frame clones and omits some. Of 150,000 to 200,000 clones listed, about 93% are singletons. Specimen: blood. These TCRs come from a man in his late teens or twenties in good health.

The genes are TRBV24-1 and TRBJ2-5, with D possibly being TRBD2 (6 bases). Germline loops: CDR1 KGHDR, CDR2 SFDVKD. The V gene lost 1 base and the J gene lost 1 base, with 12 bases spanning the gap. The CDR3 loop spans 16 amino acids. CDR3 amino acids: CATSDLGSGGQETQYF. The CDR3 region has the DNA TGTGCCACCAGTGATTTAGGATCCGGGGGCCAAGAGACCCAGTACTTC.

The chain carries TRBV5-8 and TRBJ1-4; 7 bases are shared with TRBD1. With 4 bases clipped from V and 9 bases from J, the junction kept 9 bases outside the gene matches. From germline, CDR1 is SGHTS and CDR2 YDEGEE. The CDR3 is 14 residues long. The CDR3 sequence: CASSRDSQGKKLFF. DNA for the CDR3: TGTGCCAGCAGCAGGGACAGTCAGGGGAAAAAACTGTTTTTT. The complete variable domain, with remaining parts taken from reference TRBV5-8 and TRBJ1-4, reads EAGVTQSPTHLIKTRGQQATLRCSPISGHTSVYWYQQALGLGLQFLLWYDEGEERNRGNFPPRFSGRQFPNYSSELNVNALELEDSALYLCASSRDSQGKKLFFGSGTQLSVL.

This clone came up once. The chain recombines TRBV29-1 with TRBJ2-7; D is perhaps TRBD1 (6 bases). The CDR3 length is 12 residues. The germline gives CDR1 SQVTM, CDR2 ANQGSEA. Between the trimmed V and J ends, which lost 6 bases and 3 bases, there was a span of 12 bases. The DNA of the CDR3 is TGCAGCGTCTGGGGGCCAAGCTACGAGCAGTACTTC. This sequence encodes CSVWGPSYEQYF.

The chain couples TRBV20-1 to TRBJ1-2, with D unresolved. Trimming shortened V by 3 bases and J by 0 bases, and 8 bases separated the two germline ends. From germline, CDR1 is DFQATT and CDR2 SNEGSKA (reference sequence). The CDR3 sequence is 13 residues long. CDR3 amino acids: CSASEPSNYGYTF. CDR3 bases: TGCAGTGCTAGTGAACCCTCTAACTATGGCTACACCTTC.

This clone was counted a single time. The gene calls are TRBV5-8 and TRBJ2-1; 10 bases fit TRBD1. J gave up 7 bases and V 2 bases, and 3 bases lay outside the gene matches. Germline CDR1 and CDR2: SGHTS and YDEGEE. CDR3 length: 14 residues. The DNA of the CDR3 is TGTGCCAGCAGCTTAAAGGACAGGGGGAATGAGCAGTTCTTC. Its translation is CASSLKDRGNEQFF.

V usage is TRBV6-5 and J usage is TRBJ1-5; 8 bases match TRBD1. V trimming: 6 bases; J trimming: 4 bases; junction bases outside the gene matches: 2. The germline CDR1 and CDR2 sequences are MNHEY and SVGAGI. There are 13 residues in the CDR3. In nucleotides, the CDR3 is TGTGCCAGCAGGACAGGGGAAAATCAGCCCCAGCATTTT. Translated, it gives CASRTGENQPQHF.

The chain links TRBV19 to TRBJ1-5; a possible D gene is TRBD1 (6 bases). This CDR3 has 13 residues. The V end lost 5 bases, the J end lost 3 bases, and 8 bases lay between the germline ends. In germline, CDR1 is LNHDA, CDR2 SQIVND (reference sequence). CDR3 nucleotides: TGTGCCAGTAGTGGACAGATCAATCAGCCCCAGCATTTT. Encoded protein: CASSGQINQPQHF.

The chain is built from TRBV23-1 and TRBJ2-1; 7 positions agree with TRBD1. TRBV23-1 is an open reading frame, and its role is uncertain. V dropped 4 bases and J dropped 8; count of bases not matched to a gene: 14. The CDR3 has 16 residues. CDR3 in amino acids: CASSPSGQAKKYEQFF. CDR3 DNA: TGCGCCAGCAGTCCCTCAGGACAGGCAAAAAAATATGAGCAGTTCTTC.

The chain carries TRBV10-3 and TRBJ1-4, with D hard to call. V was cut by 0 bases and J by 0 bases, with 11 bases left in between. The germline CDR1 and CDR2 sequences are ENHRY and SYGVKD. CDR3 length: 17 amino acids. The CDR3 DNA reads TGTGCCATCAGTGAGTCGATAAATTCTGCAACTAATGAAAAACTGTTTTTT. This sequence encodes CAISESINSATNEKLFF.

The V and J genes are TRBV12-3 or TRBV12-4 and TRBJ1-4; D is unclear. The CDR3 is 12 amino acids. Trimming removed 3 bases at V and 4 bases at J, with 3 bases between. Written as DNA, the CDR3 is TGTGCCAGCAGTTTTATTAATGAAAAACTGTTTTTT. Its protein product is CASSFINEKLFF.

V is TRBV5-6 and J is TRBJ2-7; D possibly corresponds to TRBD1 (6 bases). CDR1 and CDR2 (germline): SGHDT, YYEEEE. Trimming left V 4 bases short and J 0 bases short, with 14 bases between. The length of the CDR3 is 15 residues. CDR3 residues: CASSEDSLNSYEQYF. In DNA, the CDR3 is TGTGCCAGCAGCGAGGACAGCCTGAACTCCTACGAGCAGTACTTC.

The V gene is TRBV12-3 or TRBV12-4, the J gene TRBJ1-5; D call uncertain. Trimming shortened V by 3 bases and J by 1 base, and 4 bases separated the two germline ends. This CDR3 is built from 13 residues. The chain's CDR3 is CASSLLSNQPQHF. The CDR3 DNA sequence: TGTGCCAGCAGTTTGTTAAGCAATCAGCCCCAGCATTTT.

The V gene is TRBV6-1, the J gene TRBJ1-5, with TRBD1 identical over 7 bases. Per germline, CDR1 MNHNS and CDR2 SASEGT. The V segment lost 3 bases and the J segment 3 bases; nucleotides outside the gene matches: 8. This CDR3 contains 16 residues. The chain's CDR3 is CASSELGTAINQPQHF. CDR3 sequence (DNA): TGTGCCAGCAGTGAGCTGGGGACAGCTATCAATCAGCCCCAGCATTTT.

This sequence joins TRBV6-5 and TRBJ2-5, with TRBD1 identical over 8 bases. Looked up from germline, CDR1 is MNHEY and CDR2 is SVGAGI. CDR3 length: 14 residues. V trimming: 6 bases; J trimming: 4 bases; junction bases outside the gene matches: 7. Written as DNA, the CDR3 is TGTGCCAGCAGACCAGGGGGCGTAGCAGAGACCCAGTACTTC. The encoded protein is CASRPGGVAETQYF.

The CDR3 coding sequence is TGTGCCAGCAGTGAATGGGGATTGAGCAATCAGCCCCAGCATTTT. Translation gives CASSEWGLSNQPQHF. The chain links TRBV6-1 to TRBJ1-5; D is unresolved. This CDR3 comprises 15 residues. Per the germline V gene, CDR1 is MNHNS and CDR2 is SASEGT. Trimming shortened V by 2 bases and J by 1 base, and 9 bases separated the two germline ends.

The rearrangement links TRBV2 to TRBJ1-6; D remains unclear. This CDR3 is built from 14 residues. Between the trimmed V and J ends, which lost 7 bases and 0 bases, there was a span of 7 bases. Germline CDR1 SNHLY, CDR2 FYNNEI. In DNA form, the CDR3 reads TGTGCCAGCAAGGGCAGCTCCTATAATTCACCCCTCCACTTT. It translates to CASKGSSYNSPLHF.

The rearrangement links TRBV5-1 to TRBJ2-7, with D perhaps matching TRBD1 or TRBD2 (6 bases each). CDR3 size: 16 residues. CDR1 and CDR2 from the germline V gene are SGHRS and YFSETQ. Trimming shortened V by 0 bases and J by 3 bases, and 16 bases separated the two germline ends. The CDR3 loop reads CASSLGPGGGNYEQYF. The CDR3, as DNA: TGCGCCAGCAGCTTGGGTCCCGGGGGCGGTAACTACGAGCAGTACTTC. The whole variable domain, filled in from reference TRBV5-1 and TRBJ2-7, reads KAGVTQTPRYLIKTRGQQVTLSCSPISGHRSVSWYQQTPGQGLQFLFEYFSETQRNKGNFPGRFSGRQFSNSRSEMNVSTLELGDSALYLCASSLGPGGGNYEQYFGPGTRLTVT.

The chain recombines TRBV6-1 with TRBJ1-4; TRBD1 might be the D (5 bases). In germline, CDR1 is MNHNS, CDR2 SASEGT. Deletions cut 2 bases from V and 4 bases from J, with 11 bases between. The CDR3 contains 15 residues. CDR3 sequence (DNA): TGTGCCAGCAGTGAATGGGACGGTTATAATGAAAAACTGTTTTTT. It is translated as CASSEWDGYNEKLFF.

V is TRBV14 and J is TRBJ2-7, with D tentatively TRBD2 (5 bases). Germline V gene lookup returns CDR1 SGHDN and CDR2 FVKESK. This CDR3 is 13 amino acids long. V lost 4 bases and J lost 7, with 14 bases in between. The CDR3, as DNA: TGTGCCAGCAGCCGAGGGCCAGCACGGGAGCAGTACTTC. This encodes CASSRGPAREQYF.

The chain uses TRBV30 and TRBJ1-2; 7 bases map to TRBD1. V dropped 5 bases and J dropped 8; count of bases not matched to a gene: 5. Germline V gene lookup returns CDR1 GTSNPN and CDR2 SVGIG (reference sequence). This CDR3 has 11 residues. CDR3 bases: TGTGCCTGGGGACAGGTGGGCGGCTACACCTTC. Translating it yields CAWGQVGGYTF. Looking up the rest from reference TRBV30 and TRBJ1-2 gives the full variable domain: SQTIHQWPATLVQPVGSPLSLECTVEGTSNPNLYWYRQAAGRGLQLLFYSVGIGQISSEVPQNLSASRPQDRQFILSSKKLLLSDSGFYLCAWGQVGGYTFGSGTRLTVV.

The CDR3 region has the DNA TGTGCCAGCAGCCGGACAGGGGGTACTGGGGCCAACGTCCTGACTTTC. Its protein product is CASSRTGGTGANVLTF. The chain carries TRBV7-3 and TRBJ2-6; 10 bases are a match to TRBD1. CDR3 length: 16 amino acids. The germline V gene has CDR1 SGHTA and CDR2 FQGTGA. V lost 5 bases and J lost 2; bases outside the gene matches: 3. Combining the CDR3 with reference TRBV7-3 and TRBJ2-6 gives the whole variable domain GAGVSQTPSNKVTEKGKYVELRCDPISGHTALYWYRQSLGQGPEFLIYFQGTGAADDSGLPNDRFFAVRPEGSVSTLKIQRTERGDSAVYLCASSRTGGTGANVLTFGAGSRLTVL.

V and J are TRBV7-2 and TRBJ2-3; 13 bases line up with TRBD2. The J segment lost 2 bases and the V segment lost 5 bases, leaving 7 bases of the junction unmatched. The CDR3 sequence is 17 residues long. CDR1 is SGHTA, CDR2 FQGNSA, per germline. The CDR3 loop is CASSRGLAGAYTDTQYF. For the CDR3, the DNA is TGTGCCAGCAGCCGCGGACTAGCGGGGGCCTACACAGATACGCAGTATTTT.

In this sample, this clone turned up a few times. This chain joins TRBV24-1 and TRBJ1-2; D possibly corresponds to TRBD1 (5 bases). Germline V lookup: CDR1 KGHDR, CDR2 SFDVKD. V was clipped by 3 bases and J by 4 bases, with 8 bases between them. The CDR3 loop spans 13 amino acids. This CDR3 reads CATSDGAAYGYTF. The DNA for the CDR3 is TGTGCCACCAGTGATGGGGCGGCCTATGGCTACACCTTC.

This rearrangement joins TRBV5-5 to TRBJ1-2; possible D gene TRBD1, 5 bases. This CDR3 is 12 amino acids long. CDR1 SGHKS and CDR2 YYEKEE come from the germline V gene (reference sequence). V lost 7 bases to trimming and J lost 2 bases, with 9 bases between them. CDR3 sequence reads: CASQGVNYGYTF. CDR3 sequence (DNA): TGTGCCAGCCAGGGAGTCAACTATGGCTACACCTTC. Complete variable domain (other parts from reference TRBV5-5 and TRBJ1-2): DAGVTQSPTHLIKTRGQQVTLRCSPISGHKSVSWYQQVLGQGPQFIFQYYEKEERGRGNFPDRFSARQFPNYSSELNVNALLLGDSALYLCASQGVNYGYTFGSGTRLTVV.

This clone was detected only once. This chain links TRBV5-1 with TRBJ2-7, with D perhaps assigned TRBD1 or TRBD2 (5 bases each). Germline-derived CDR1 and CDR2 are SGHRS and YFSETQ. V gave up 0 bases and J gave up 2 bases, with 15 bases separating them. This CDR3 has 16 residues. DNA for the CDR3: TGCGCCAGCAGCTTGGCCAAGGGGACGGGGACCTACGAGCAGTACTTC. Amino acid sequence: CASSLAKGTGTYEQYF. The full variable domain, its missing parts supplied by reference TRBV5-1 and TRBJ2-7, is KAGVTQTPRYLIKTRGQQVTLSCSPISGHRSVSWYQQTPGQGLQFLFEYFSETQRNKGNFPGRFSGRQFSNSRSEMNVSTLELGDSALYLCASSLAKGTGTYEQYFGPGTRLTVT.

The genes are TRBV6-1 and TRBJ1-6; TRBD1 agrees at 7 bases. CDR3 length equals 16 residues. Germline V lookup: CDR1 MNHNS, CDR2 SASEGT. V gave up 0 bases and J gave up 10 bases; unmatched junction bases: 9. The CDR3 DNA reads TGTGCCAGCAGTGAAGCGGGGGGACAGTTAGACTCACCCCTCCACTTT. It is translated as CASSEAGGQLDSPLHF.

As for this clone: Additional DNA sequences in this sample encode the identical CDR3. The J gene is TRBJ1-1, the V gene TRBV12-3 or TRBV12-4; unclear D gene. The CDR3 is 11 residues long. The V and J ends lost 3 bases and 7 bases respectively, with 6 bases between them. In DNA form, the CDR3 reads TGTGCCAGCAGTTTCCGCGGTGAAGCTTTCTTT. Translation gives CASSFRGEAFF.

V gene TRBV19 combines with J gene TRBJ2-1; possible D gene TRBD1, 5 bases. Trimming shortened V by 3 bases and J by 5 bases, and 8 bases separated the two germline ends. CDR1 and CDR2 from the germline V gene are LNHDA and SQIVND (reference sequence). This CDR3 is built from 13 residues. CDR3 DNA sequence: TGTGCCAGTAGTATCGACAGACACAATGAGCAGTTCTTC. It specifies CASSIDRHNEQFF. Full variable domain (outside the CDR3, taken from reference TRBV19 and TRBJ2-1): DGGITQSPKYLFRKEGQNVTLSCEQNLNHDAMYWYRQDPGQGLRLIYYSQIVNDFQKGDIAEGYSVSREKKESFPLTVTSAQKNPTAFYLCASSIDRHNEQFFGPGTRLTVL.